These T cell receptor beta chains were read from a single sample in a study of identical twins. TCRdb reprocessed the 5' RACE reads with MiXCR, giving one entry per CDR3 protein. The sample has around 960,000 distinct CDR3 sequences, 12% seen once. These data also featured in a second study, about yellow fever vaccine responses in identical twins.

Input material: PBMCs. Every receptor here comes from a woman aged 18-30 years in good health. The CDR3 runs from the conserved cysteine through the conserved F or W. Fields, in order: clone size, D gene, V gene, J gene, CDR3 DNA, CDR3 protein. D genes are given only for firm matches. Rows may omit the clone size; those that give it use once, few, many or a size class.

few	TRBD1	TRBV28	TRBJ2-1	TGTGCCAGCAGTTCCCCAGGGGGTCCCGATGAGCAGTTCTTC	CASSSPGGPDEQFF
few	.	TRBV19	TRBJ1-1	TGTGCCAGTAGTATTTGGGCGCCGAACACTGAAGCTTTCTTT	CASSIWAPNTEAFF
few	.	TRBV24-1	TRBJ2-1	TGTGCCACCAGTGATTTAACCAGGGGCAACAATGAGCAGTTCTTC	CATSDLTRGNNEQFF
many	.	TRBV12-3/TRBV12-4	TRBJ1-2	TGTGCCACCGTACAGGGAACGCTCCTCTATGGCTACACCTTC	CATVQGTLLYGYTF
few	.	TRBV3-1	TRBJ1-1	TGTGCCAGCAGCCTGTTGACAGTTCGGAACACTGAAGCTTTCTTT	CASSLLTVRNTEAFF
.	TRBD2	TRBV7-6	TRBJ2-7	TGTGCCAGCAGCGGCTTTTCTAGCGGGAGGATCTCTGGTGAGCAGTACTTC	CASSGFSSGRISGEQYF
few	.	TRBV7-9	TRBJ2-2	TGTGCCAGCAGATCAGGGTGGACCGGGGAGCTGTTTTTT	CASRSGWTGELFF
few	TRBD1	TRBV28	TRBJ2-5	TGTGCCAGCAGGCAGGACAGGGGGCCAGAGACCCAGTACTTC	CASRQDRGPETQYF
.	TRBD2	TRBV24-1	TRBJ2-5	TGTGCCACCAGTGACCGAGCGGGAGTGGAGACCCAGTACTTC	CATSDRAGVETQYF
.	TRBD2	TRBV5-6	TRBJ2-1	TGTGCCAGCAGCTTTGGGACTAGCGGTACCCTCTCCTACAATGAGCAGTTCTTC	CASSFGTSGTLSYNEQFF
few	.	TRBV15	TRBJ1-4	TGTGCCACCAGACCCCAGGGTGGAACTAATGAAAAACTGTTTTTT	CATRPQGGTNEKLFF
few	.	TRBV10-3	TRBJ1-2	TGTGCCATCAGGGGGGACGTCACTAACTATGGCTACACCTTC	CAIRGDVTNYGYTF
few	TRBD1	TRBV25-1	TRBJ2-7	TGTGCCAGCAGGGGACAGGCCCGTACCTACGAGCAGTACTTC	CASRGQARTYEQYF
.	.	TRBV20-1	TRBJ1-1	TGCAGTGCTAGTAAGATAGGAGGACTGAACACTGAAGCTTTCTTT	CSASKIGGLNTEAFF
few	TRBD1	TRBV10-3	TRBJ2-1	TGTGCCATCAGCCAGGGGGCCTACAATGAGCAGTTCTTC	CAISQGAYNEQFF
few	TRBD1	TRBV27	TRBJ2-3	TGTGCCAGCAGTTTATTCCCTCCGGGACAGGGCACAGATACGCAGTATTTT	CASSLFPPGQGTDTQYF
.	.	TRBV11-2	TRBJ2-7	TGTGCCAGCAGCCGATCCAGGAACGAGCAGTACTTC	CASSRSRNEQYF
many	.	TRBV12-3/TRBV12-4	TRBJ2-1	TGTGCCAGCAGTTTACAGGCCCCGGGGCTGTTCTTC	CASSLQAPGLFF
.	TRBD2	TRBV5-1	TRBJ2-5	TGCGCCAGCAGCCCGACTAGCGGGAGGTCTTACCAAGAGACCCAGTACTTC	CASSPTSGRSYQETQYF
.	TRBD1	TRBV7-7	TRBJ2-2	TGTGCCAGCAGCACAACAGGGGGCCTGAACACCGGGGAGCTGTTTTTT	CASSTTGGLNTGELFF
.	TRBD1	TRBV23-1	TRBJ1-5	TGCGCCAGCAGTCACCGGGACAGGGTTAGCAATCAGCCCCAGCATTTT	CASSHRDRVSNQPQHF
.	.	TRBV2	TRBJ2-1	TGTGCCAGCAGTGAAGCCGAGGGAGTCCCCTACAATGAGCAGTTCTTC	CASSEAEGVPYNEQFF
.	.	TRBV3-1	TRBJ2-7	TGTGCCAGCAGCCAAGAAATGAGTGACTACGAGCAGTACTTC	CASSQEMSDYEQYF
.	TRBD1	TRBV3-1	TRBJ2-5	TGTGCCAGCAGCCAGGAAGGGACAGTCCAAGAGACCCAGTACTTC	CASSQEGTVQETQYF
.	TRBD2	TRBV12-3/TRBV12-4	TRBJ2-4	TGTGCCAGCAGTTTTAGACTAGCGGGAGACTACATTCAGTACTTC	CASSFRLAGDYIQYF
many	.	TRBV7-9	TRBJ2-5	TGTGCCAGCAGCTTCCAACAGGGAGTGGAGACCCAGTACTTC	CASSFQQGVETQYF
.	TRBD1	TRBV29-1	TRBJ2-7	TGCAGCGTCCACGGGGACAGGGGAAAGGGTTACGAGCAGTACTTC	CSVHGDRGKGYEQYF
many	.	TRBV6-1	TRBJ2-1	TGTGCCAGCAGTGAAAGTGGACTGACTCCAAGGGAGCAGTTCTTC	CASSESGLTPREQFF
few	TRBD2	TRBV29-1	TRBJ2-7	TGCAGCGTTGAAGTACTAGCGGAGACCTACGAGCAGTACTTC	CSVEVLAETYEQYF
.	TRBD2	TRBV4-1	TRBJ2-2	TGCGCCAGCAGCCGAGAGCTAGCGGGGGGGCGCACCGGGGAGCTGTTTTTT	CASSRELAGGRTGELFF
.	.	TRBV21-1	TRBJ2-1	TGTGCCAGCAGCAAAGTTTTACAGGGGGCCTCCTACAATGAGCAGTTCTTC	CASSKVLQGASYNEQFF
few	TRBD2	TRBV7-9	TRBJ2-7	TGTGCCAGCAGCTTAGGGGCAGGTAGCGGGAGCTACGAGCAGTACTTC	CASSLGAGSGSYEQYF
.	.	TRBV10-3	TRBJ1-4	TGTGCCATCAGTGATTTGGGGTTGGACGAAAAACTGTTTTTT	CAISDLGLDEKLFF
few	.	TRBV7-3	TRBJ1-5	TGTGCCAGCAGCCTCCATACCGGACTGCCCCAGCATTTT	CASSLHTGLPQHF
.	TRBD2	TRBV4-1	TRBJ2-4	TGCGCCAGCAGCCAAGAGGGGGGGAGTGCTGCCAAAAACATTCAGTACTTC	CASSQEGGSAAKNIQYF
many	TRBD1	TRBV7-9	TRBJ1-1	TGTGCCAGCAGCGACACAGGGGTCACTGAAGCTTTCTTT	CASSDTGVTEAFF
.	.	TRBV15	TRBJ2-5	TGTGCCGTAGAGACCCAGTACTTC	CAVETQYF
many	.	TRBV5-1	TRBJ1-2	TGCGCCAGCAGCTTGCACGGAAACTATGGCTACACCTTC	CASSLHGNYGYTF
few	.	TRBV5-1	TRBJ2-1	TGCGCCAGCAGCTTGGTGAGGGGGAGTTGGAATGAGCAGTTCTTC	CASSLVRGSWNEQFF
few	TRBD2	TRBV10-3	TRBJ2-7	TGTGCCTCAACGCGCCCCGAGACTAGCGTCTACGAGCAGTACTTC	CASTRPETSVYEQYF
few	.	TRBV18	TRBJ2-7	TGTGCCAGCTCACCGAGCGCCACCTCCTACGAGCAGTACTTC	CASSPSATSYEQYF
.	.	TRBV14	TRBJ2-3	TGTGCCAGCAGACTCTCTAGAATGGCCACAGATACGCAGTATTTT	CASRLSRMATDTQYF
few	.	TRBV5-1	TRBJ2-1	TGCGCCAGCAGCTCCAATATAGGGGGCTCCTACAATGAGCAGTTCTTC	CASSSNIGGSYNEQFF
.	.	TRBV10-2	TRBJ1-2	TGCGCCAGCAGCTCTACAGGGAATGGCTACACCTTC	CASSSTGNGYTF
.	TRBD2	TRBV2	TRBJ2-2	TGTGCCAGCAGTGCCGGGACTAGCGTCGGGGAGCTGTTTTTT	CASSAGTSVGELFF
many	.	TRBV12-3/TRBV12-4	TRBJ2-5	TGTGCCAGCAGTTTAGCCCTAGTAGTGACCCAGTACTTC	CASSLALVVTQYF
.	.	TRBV20-1	TRBJ1-1	TGCAGTGCTAGGGGTGGAGGGAGCACTGAAGCTTTCTTT	CSARGGGSTEAFF
many	TRBD2	TRBV12-3/TRBV12-4	TRBJ2-3	TGTGCCAGCACCCCCCTAGCGGGTCGTAGCACAGATACGCAGTATTTT	CASTPLAGRSTDTQYF